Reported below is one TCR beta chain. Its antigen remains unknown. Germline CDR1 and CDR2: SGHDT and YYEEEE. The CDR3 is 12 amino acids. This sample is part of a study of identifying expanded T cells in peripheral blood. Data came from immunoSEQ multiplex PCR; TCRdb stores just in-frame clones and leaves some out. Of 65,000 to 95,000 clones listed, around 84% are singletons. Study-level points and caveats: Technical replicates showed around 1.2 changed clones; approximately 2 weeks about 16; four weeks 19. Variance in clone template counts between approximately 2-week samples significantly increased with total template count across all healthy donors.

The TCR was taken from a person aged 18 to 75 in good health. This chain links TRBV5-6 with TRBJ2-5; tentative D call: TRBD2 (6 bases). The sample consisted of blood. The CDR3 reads CATAGRSETQYF. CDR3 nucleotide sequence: TGTGCTACGGCAGGGAGGTCAGAGACCCAGTACTTC.